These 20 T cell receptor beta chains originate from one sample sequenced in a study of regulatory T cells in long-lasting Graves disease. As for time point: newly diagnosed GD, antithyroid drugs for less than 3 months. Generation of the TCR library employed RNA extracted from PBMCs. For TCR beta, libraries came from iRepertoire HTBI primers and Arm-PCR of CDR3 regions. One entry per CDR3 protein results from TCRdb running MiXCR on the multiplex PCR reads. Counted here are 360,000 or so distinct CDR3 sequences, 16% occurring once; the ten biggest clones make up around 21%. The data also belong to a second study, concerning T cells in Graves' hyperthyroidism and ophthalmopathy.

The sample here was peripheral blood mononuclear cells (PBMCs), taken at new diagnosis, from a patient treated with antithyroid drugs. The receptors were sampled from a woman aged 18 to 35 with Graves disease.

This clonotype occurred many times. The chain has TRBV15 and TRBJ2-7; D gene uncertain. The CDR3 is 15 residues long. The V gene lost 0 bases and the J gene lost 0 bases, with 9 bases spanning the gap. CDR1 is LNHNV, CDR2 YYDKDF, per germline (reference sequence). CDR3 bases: TGTGCCACCAGCAGAGATGGTGGAAGCTCCTACGAGCAGTACTTC. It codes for CATSRDGGSSYEQYF.

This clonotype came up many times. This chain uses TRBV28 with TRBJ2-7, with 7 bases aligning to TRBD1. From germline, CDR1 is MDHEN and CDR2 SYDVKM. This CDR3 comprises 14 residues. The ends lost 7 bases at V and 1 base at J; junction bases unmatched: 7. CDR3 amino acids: CASIFGRGSYEQYF. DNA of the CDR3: TGTGCCAGCATTTTCGGCAGGGGGTCCTACGAGCAGTACTTC. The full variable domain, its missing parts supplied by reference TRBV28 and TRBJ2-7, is DVKVTQSSRYLVKRTGEKVFLECVQDMDHENMFWYRQDPGLGLRLIYFSYDVKMKEKGDIPEGYSVSREKKERFSLILESASTNQTSMYLCASIFGRGSYEQYFGPGTRLTVT.

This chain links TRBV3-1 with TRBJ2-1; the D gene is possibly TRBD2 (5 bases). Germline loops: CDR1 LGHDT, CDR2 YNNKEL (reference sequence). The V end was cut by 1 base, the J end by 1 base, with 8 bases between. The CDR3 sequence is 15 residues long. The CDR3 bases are TGTGCCAGCAGCCAAGGAGAGCGGTCCTACAATGAGCAGTTCTTC. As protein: CASSQGERSYNEQFF.

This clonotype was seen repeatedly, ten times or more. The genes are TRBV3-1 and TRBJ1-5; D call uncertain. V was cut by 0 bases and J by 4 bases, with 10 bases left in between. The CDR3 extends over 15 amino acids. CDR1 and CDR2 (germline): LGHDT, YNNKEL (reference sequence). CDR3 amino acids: CASSQDHGANQPQHF. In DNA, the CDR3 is TGTGCCAGCAGCCAAGACCACGGAGCGAATCAGCCCCAGCATTTT.

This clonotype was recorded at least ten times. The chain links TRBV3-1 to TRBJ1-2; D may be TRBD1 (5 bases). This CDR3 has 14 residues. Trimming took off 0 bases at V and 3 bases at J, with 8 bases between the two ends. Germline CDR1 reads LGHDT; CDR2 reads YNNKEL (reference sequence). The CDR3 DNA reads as TGTGCCAGCAGCCAAGACCGCAGGGACTATGGCTACACCTTC. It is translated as CASSQDRRDYGYTF.

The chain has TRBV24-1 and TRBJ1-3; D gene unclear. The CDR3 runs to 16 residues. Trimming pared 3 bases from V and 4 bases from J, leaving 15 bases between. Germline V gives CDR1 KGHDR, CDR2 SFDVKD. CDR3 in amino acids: CATSDPRGSPGNTIYF. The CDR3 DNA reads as TGTGCCACCAGTGATCCCCGAGGGTCCCCCGGAAACACCATATATTTT.

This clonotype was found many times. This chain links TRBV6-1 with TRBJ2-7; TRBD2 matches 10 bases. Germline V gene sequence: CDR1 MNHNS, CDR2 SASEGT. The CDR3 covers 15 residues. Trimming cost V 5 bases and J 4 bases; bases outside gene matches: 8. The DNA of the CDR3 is TGTGCCAGCAGTAGATCAGCGGGGGGGCCTTACGAGCAGTACTTC. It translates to CASSRSAGGPYEQYF.

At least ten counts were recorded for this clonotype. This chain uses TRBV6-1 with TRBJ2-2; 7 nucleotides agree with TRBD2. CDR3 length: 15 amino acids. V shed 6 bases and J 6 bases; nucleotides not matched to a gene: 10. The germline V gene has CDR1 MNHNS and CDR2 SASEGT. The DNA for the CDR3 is TGTGCCAGCAGGCCCGGGACTACCCTCGCCGGGGAGCTGTTTTTT. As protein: CASRPGTTLAGELFF.

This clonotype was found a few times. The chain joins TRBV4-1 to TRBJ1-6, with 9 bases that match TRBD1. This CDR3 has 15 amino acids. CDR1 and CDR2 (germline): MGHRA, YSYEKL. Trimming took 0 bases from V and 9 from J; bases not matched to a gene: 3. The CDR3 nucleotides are TGCGCCAGCAGCCAAGAGGGACAGGGCGGTTCACCCCTCCACTTT. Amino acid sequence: CASSQEGQGGSPLHF.

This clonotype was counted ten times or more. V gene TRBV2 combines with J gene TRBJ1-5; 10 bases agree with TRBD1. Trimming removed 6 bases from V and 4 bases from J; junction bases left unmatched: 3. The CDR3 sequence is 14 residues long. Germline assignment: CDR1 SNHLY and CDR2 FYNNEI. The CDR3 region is CASSAGQGNQPQHF. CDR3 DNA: TGTGCCAGCAGCGCGGGACAGGGGAATCAGCCCCAGCATTTT.

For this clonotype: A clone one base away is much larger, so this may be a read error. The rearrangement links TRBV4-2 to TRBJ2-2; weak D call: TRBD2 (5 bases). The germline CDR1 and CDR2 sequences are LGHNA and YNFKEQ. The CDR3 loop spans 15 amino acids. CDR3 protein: CASSQEDSSTGEPFF. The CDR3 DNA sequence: TGTGCCAGCAGCCAAGAGGATAGCAGCACCGGGGAGCCGTTTTTT.

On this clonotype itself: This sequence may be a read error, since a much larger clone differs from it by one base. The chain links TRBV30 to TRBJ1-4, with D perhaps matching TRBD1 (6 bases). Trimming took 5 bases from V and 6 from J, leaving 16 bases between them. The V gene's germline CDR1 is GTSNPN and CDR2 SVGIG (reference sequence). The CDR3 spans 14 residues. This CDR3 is CAWESGAGDEKLFF. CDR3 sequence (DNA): TGTGCCTGGGAATCCGGGGCAGGGGATGAAAAACTGTTTTTT.

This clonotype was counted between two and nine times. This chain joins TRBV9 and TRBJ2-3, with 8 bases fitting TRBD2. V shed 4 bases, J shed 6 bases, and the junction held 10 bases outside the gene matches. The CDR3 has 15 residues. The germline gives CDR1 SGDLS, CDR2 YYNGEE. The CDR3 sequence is CASSPRGAGVDTQYF. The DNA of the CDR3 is TGTGCCAGCAGCCCGCGGGGGGCGGGAGTTGATACGCAGTATTTT.

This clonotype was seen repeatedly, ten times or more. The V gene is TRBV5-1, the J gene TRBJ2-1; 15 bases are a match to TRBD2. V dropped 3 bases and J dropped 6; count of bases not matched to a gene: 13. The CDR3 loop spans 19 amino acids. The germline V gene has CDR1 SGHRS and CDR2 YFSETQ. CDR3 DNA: TGCGCCAGCAGCTCCGTCCCGGGACTAGCGGGAGGCGCTGGCAATGAGCAGTTCTTC. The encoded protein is CASSSVPGLAGGAGNEQFF.

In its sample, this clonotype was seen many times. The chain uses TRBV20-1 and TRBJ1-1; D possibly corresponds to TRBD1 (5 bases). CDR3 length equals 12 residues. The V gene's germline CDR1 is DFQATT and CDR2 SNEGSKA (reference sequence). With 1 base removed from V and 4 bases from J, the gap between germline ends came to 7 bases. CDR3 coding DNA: TGCAGTGCTAGAGCCGGGGGCACTGAAGCTTTCTTT. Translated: CSARAGGTEAFF.

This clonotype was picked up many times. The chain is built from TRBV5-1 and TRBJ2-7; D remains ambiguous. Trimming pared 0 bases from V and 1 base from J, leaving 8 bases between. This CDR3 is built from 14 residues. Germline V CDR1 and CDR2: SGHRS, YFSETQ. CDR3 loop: CASSLVADSYEQYF. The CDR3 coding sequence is TGCGCCAGCAGCTTGGTGGCGGATTCCTACGAGCAGTACTTC.

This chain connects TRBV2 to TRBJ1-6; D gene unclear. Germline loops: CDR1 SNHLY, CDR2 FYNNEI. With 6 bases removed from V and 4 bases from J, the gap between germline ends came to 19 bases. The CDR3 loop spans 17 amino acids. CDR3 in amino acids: CASSLRRVREYNSPLHF. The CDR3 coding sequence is TGTGCCAGCAGCCTGCGGAGAGTGAGGGAGTATAATTCACCCCTCCACTTT.

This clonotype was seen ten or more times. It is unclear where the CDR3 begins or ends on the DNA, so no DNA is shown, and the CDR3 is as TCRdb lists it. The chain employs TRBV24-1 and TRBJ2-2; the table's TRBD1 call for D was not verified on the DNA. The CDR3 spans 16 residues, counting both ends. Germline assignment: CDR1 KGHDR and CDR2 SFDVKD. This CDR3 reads CATSDSGQGQAGELFF.

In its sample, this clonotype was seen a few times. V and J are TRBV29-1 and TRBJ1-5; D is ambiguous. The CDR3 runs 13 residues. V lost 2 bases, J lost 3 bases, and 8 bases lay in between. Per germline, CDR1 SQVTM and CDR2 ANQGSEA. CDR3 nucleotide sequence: TGCAGCGTTGAATTGGGTACCAATCAGCCCCAGCATTTT. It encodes CSVELGTNQPQHF.

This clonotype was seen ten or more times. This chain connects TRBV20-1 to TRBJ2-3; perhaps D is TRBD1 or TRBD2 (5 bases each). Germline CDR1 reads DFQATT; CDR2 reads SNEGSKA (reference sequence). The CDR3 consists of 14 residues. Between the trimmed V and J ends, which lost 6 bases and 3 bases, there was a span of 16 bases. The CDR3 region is CSAQPGPPTDTQYF. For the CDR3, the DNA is TGCAGTGCCCAACCGGGACCCCCAACAGATACGCAGTATTTT.